This T cell receptor (beta chain) appears in the sequencing data of a study of control samples from healthy donors and cancer patients. V was shortened by 4 bases and J by 5 bases, with 26 bases between the two germline ends. Germline CDR1 SQVTM, CDR2 ANQGSEA. The CDR3 sequence is 17 residues long. Repertoires were generated with immunoSEQ multiplex PCR, while TCRdb's copy carries only in-frame clones and drops some. The sample has 120,000 or so clones, about 90% seen once. Sequencing was carried out using blood. The source of this sequence is a man between 18 and 35 years old in good health. The V and J genes are TRBV29-1 and TRBJ1-1; a possible D gene is TRBD1 (6 bases). This CDR3 reads CSVVGAGGPNWRTEAFF. DNA for the CDR3: TGCAGCGTTGTAGGGGCCGGGGGCCCGAACTGGCGGACTGAAGCTTTCTTT.